This entry describes one TCR beta chain. The data were taken from a study of blood T cell repertoires in COVID-19. The protocol was immunoSEQ multiplex PCR, while the TCRdb copy is restricted to in-frame clones and leaves out a portion. This table has about 320,000 clones, around 89% appearing once. This CDR3 spans 14 amino acids. CDR1 and CDR2 (germline): SGHNT, YYREEE (reference sequence). The germline V and J ends were trimmed by 4 bases and 3 bases, with 13 bases remaining between them. This sequence was found in a woman in her 30s with COVID-19, enrolled during active disease. V usage is TRBV5-4 and J usage is TRBJ1-2; D not resolved. Sequencing input: peripheral blood. The CDR3 reads CASSVTGGDYGYTF. The CDR3 region has the DNA TGTGCCAGCAGCGTGACGGGAGGCGACTATGGCTACACCTTC.